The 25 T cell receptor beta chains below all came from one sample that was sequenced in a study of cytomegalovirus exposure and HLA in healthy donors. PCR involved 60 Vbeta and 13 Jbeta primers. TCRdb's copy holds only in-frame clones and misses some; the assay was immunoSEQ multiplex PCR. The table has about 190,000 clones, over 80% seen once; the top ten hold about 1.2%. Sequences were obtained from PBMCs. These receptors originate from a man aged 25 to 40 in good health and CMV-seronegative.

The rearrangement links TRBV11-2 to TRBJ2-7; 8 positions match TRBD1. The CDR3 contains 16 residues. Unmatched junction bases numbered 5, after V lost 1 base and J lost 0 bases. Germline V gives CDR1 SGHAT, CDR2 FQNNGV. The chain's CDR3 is CASSLALGTGSYEQYF. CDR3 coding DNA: TGTGCCAGCAGCTTAGCGCTCGGGACAGGCTCCTACGAGCAGTACTTC.

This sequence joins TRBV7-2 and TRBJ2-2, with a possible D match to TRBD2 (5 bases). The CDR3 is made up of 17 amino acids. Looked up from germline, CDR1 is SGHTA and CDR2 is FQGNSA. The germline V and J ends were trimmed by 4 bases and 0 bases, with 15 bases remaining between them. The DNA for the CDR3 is TGTGCCAGCAGCTCACCCCTGTGGGGAGCGAACACCGGGGAGCTGTTTTTT. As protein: CASSSPLWGANTGELFF.

CDR3 coding DNA: TGTGCCAGCAGCGTTTCCGTCGGCAATCAGCCCCAGCATTTT. It is translated as CASSVSVGNQPQHF. V usage is TRBV9 and J usage is TRBJ1-5; D unresolved. Trimming cost V 2 bases and J 2 bases, with 8 bases left between them. Germline V gene data show CDR1 as SGDLS and CDR2 as YYNGEE. The CDR3 length is 14 residues.

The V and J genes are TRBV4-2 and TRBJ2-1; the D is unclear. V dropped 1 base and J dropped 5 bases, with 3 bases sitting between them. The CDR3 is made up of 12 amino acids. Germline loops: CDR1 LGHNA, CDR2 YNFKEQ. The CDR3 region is CASSQVNNEQFF. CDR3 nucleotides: TGTGCCAGCAGCCAAGTAAACAATGAGCAGTTCTTC.

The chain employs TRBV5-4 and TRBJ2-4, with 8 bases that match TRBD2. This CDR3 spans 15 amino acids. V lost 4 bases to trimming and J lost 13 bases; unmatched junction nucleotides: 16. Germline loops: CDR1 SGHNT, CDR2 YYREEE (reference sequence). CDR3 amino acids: CASSQWDGGVSGQYF. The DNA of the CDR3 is TGTGCCAGCAGCCAATGGGACGGGGGGGTTTCTGGCCAGTACTTC.

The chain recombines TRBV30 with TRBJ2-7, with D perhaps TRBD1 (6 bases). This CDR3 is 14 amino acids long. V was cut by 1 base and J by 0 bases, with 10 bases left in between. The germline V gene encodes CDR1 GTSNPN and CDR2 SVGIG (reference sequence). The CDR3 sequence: CAWSGQAISYEQYF. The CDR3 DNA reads TGTGCCTGGAGTGGACAGGCAATCTCCTACGAGCAGTACTTC. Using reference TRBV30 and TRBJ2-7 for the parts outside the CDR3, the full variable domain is SQTIHQWPATLVQPVGSPLSLECTVEGTSNPNLYWYRQAAGRGLQLLFYSVGIGQISSEVPQNLSASRPQDRQFILSSKKLLLSDSGFYLCAWSGQAISYEQYFGPGTRLTVT.

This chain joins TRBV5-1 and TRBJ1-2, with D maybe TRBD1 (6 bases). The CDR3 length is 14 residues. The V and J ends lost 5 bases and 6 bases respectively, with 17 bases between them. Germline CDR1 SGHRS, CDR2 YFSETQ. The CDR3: CASRIPRRGNGYTF. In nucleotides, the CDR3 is TGCGCCAGCAGAATCCCCCGCAGGGGAAATGGCTACACCTTC.

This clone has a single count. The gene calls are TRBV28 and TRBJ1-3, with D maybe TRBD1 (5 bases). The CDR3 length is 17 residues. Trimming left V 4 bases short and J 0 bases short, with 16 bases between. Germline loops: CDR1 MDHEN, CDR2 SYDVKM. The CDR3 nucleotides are TGTGCCAGCAGTTCCCCGTGGGGCAGCCTCTCTGGAAACACCATATATTTT. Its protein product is CASSSPWGSLSGNTIYF.

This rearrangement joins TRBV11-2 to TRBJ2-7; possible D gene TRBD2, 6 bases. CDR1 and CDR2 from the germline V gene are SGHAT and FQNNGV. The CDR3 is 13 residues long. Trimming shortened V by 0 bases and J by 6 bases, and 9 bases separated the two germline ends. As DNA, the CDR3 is TGTGCCAGCAGCTTAGAACTAGCTGGCGAGCAGTACTTC. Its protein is CASSLELAGEQYF.

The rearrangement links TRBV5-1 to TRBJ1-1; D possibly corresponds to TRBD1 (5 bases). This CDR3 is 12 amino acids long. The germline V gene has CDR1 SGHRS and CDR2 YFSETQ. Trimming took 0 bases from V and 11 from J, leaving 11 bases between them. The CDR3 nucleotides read TGCGCCAGCAGCTTGGAGGGGCCGAGTGCTTTCTTT. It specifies CASSLEGPSAFF.

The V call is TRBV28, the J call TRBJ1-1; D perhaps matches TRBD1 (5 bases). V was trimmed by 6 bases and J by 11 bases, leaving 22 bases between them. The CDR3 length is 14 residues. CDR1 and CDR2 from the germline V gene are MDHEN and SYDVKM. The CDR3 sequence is CASRTWGDAGKAFF. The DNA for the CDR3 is TGTGCCAGCAGGACCTGGGGGGATGCGGGCAAGGCTTTCTTT. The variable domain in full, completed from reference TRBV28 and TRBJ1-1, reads DVKVTQSSRYLVKRTGEKVFLECVQDMDHENMFWYRQDPGLGLRLIYFSYDVKMKEKGDIPEGYSVSREKKERFSLILESASTNQTSMYLCASRTWGDAGKAFFGQGTRLTVV.

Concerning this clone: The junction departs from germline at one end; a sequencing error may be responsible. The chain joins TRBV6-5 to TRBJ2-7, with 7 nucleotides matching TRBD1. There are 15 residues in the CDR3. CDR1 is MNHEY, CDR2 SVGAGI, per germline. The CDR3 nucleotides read TGTGCCGGCAGTCCTCGGACAGGAACCCCCTACGAGCAGTACTTC. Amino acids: CAGSPRTGTPYEQYF.

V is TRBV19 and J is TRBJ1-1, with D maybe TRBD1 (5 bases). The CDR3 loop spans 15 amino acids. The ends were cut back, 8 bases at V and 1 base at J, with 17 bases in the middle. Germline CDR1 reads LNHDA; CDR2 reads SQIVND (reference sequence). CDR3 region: CASFLSRVGNTEAFF. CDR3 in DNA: TGTGCCAGTTTTCTTAGCAGGGTAGGGAACACTGAAGCTTTCTTT.

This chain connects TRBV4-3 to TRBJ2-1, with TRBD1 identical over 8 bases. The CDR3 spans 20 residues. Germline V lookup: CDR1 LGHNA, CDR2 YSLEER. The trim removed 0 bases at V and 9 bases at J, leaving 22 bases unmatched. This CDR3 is CASSQDWTGISVVVPVEQFF. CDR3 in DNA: TGCGCCAGCAGCCAAGATTGGACAGGGATTTCTGTAGTCGTCCCGGTTGAGCAGTTCTTC.

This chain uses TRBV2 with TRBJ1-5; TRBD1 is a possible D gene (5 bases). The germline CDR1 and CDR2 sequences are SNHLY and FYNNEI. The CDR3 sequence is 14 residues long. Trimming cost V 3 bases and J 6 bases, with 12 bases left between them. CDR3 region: CASSESQGGQPQHF. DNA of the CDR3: TGTGCCAGCAGTGAGTCCCAGGGCGGTCAGCCCCAGCATTTT.

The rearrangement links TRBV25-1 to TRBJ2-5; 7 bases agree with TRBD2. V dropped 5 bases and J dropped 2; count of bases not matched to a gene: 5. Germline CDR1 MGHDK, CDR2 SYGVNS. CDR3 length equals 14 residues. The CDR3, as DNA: TGTGCCAGCAGTCAAGCGGGAATTCAAGAGACCCAGTACTTC. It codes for CASSQAGIQETQYF.

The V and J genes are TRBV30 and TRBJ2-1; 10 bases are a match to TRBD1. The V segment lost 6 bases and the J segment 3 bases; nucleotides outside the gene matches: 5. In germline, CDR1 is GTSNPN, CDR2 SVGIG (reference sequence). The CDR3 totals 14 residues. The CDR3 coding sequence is TGTGCCTGTACCCGGGACAGGGGCTACAATGAGCAGTTCTTC. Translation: CACTRDRGYNEQFF.

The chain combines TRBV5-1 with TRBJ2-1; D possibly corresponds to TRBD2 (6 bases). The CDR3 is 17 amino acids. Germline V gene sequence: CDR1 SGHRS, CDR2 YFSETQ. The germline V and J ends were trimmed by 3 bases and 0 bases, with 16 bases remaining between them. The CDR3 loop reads CASSSSGLAVSYNEQFF. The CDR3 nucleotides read TGCGCCAGCAGCTCCTCGGGATTAGCGGTCTCCTACAATGAGCAGTTCTTC.

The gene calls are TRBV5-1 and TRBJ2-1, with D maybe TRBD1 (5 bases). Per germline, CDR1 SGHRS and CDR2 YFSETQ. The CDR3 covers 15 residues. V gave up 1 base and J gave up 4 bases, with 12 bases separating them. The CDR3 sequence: CASSLNQGFYNEQFF. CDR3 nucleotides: TGCGCCAGCAGCTTGAATCAGGGTTTTTACAATGAGCAGTTCTTC. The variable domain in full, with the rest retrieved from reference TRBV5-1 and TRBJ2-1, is KAGVTQTPRYLIKTRGQQVTLSCSPISGHRSVSWYQQTPGQGLQFLFEYFSETQRNKGNFPGRFSGRQFSNSRSEMNVSTLELGDSALYLCASSLNQGFYNEQFFGPGTRLTVL.

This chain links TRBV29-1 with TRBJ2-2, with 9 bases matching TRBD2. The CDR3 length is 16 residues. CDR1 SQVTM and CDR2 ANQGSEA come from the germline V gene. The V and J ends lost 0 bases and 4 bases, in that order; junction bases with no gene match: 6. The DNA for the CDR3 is TGCAGCGTTGAAGATCGCGGGGGGGATCCCACCGGGGAGCTGTTTTTT. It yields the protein CSVEDRGGDPTGELFF.

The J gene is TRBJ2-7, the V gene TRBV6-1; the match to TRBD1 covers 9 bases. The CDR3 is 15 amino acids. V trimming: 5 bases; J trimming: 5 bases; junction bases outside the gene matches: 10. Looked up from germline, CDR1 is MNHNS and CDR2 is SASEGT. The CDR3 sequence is CASSRWTGAINEQYF. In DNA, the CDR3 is TGTGCCAGCAGTCGCTGGACAGGGGCCATCAACGAGCAGTACTTC.

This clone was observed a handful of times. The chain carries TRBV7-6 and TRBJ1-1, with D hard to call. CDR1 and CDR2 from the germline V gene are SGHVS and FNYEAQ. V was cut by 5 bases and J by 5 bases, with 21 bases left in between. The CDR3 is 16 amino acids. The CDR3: CASSPEVSHRGTEAFF. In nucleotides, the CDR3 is TGTGCCAGCAGCCCCGAGGTCTCCCACCGTGGAACTGAAGCTTTCTTT.

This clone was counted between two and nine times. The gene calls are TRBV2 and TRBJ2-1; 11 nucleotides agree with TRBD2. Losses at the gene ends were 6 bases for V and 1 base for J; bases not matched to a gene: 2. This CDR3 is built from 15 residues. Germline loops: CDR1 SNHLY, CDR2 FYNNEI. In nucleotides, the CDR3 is TGTGCCAGCAGGTTAGCGGGGGGGTCCTACAATGAGCAGTTCTTC. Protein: CASRLAGGSYNEQFF.

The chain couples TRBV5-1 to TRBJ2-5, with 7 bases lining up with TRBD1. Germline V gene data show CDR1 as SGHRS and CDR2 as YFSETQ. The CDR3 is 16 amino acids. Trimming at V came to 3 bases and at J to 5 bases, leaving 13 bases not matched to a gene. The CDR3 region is CASSWKTGQSGETQYF. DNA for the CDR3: TGCGCCAGCAGCTGGAAAACGGGACAGTCTGGGGAGACCCAGTACTTC.

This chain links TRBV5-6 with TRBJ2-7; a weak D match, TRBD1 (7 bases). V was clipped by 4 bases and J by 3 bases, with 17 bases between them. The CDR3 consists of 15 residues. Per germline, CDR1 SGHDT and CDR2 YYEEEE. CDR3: CASSRAGQPSYEQYF. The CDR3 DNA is TGTGCCAGCAGCCGCGCGGGACAGCCGAGCTACGAGCAGTACTTC.